This TCR beta chain emerged from a study of Tregs in tolerant kidney transplant recipients. Study-level findings and limits: No direct test of biological reproducibility was done here. The small number of patients limits these findings pending further validation.

With respect to this clone: Antigen: not known.

Libraries were prepared by immunoSEQ multiplex PCR; TCRdb keeps only in-frame clonotypes and omits some of them. The sample shows 74,000 or so clones, roughly 91% of them seen only once. Related graft donors supplied nonmyeloablative bone marrow transplants, and mixed chimerism was transient. Unstimulated regulatory T cells (CD4+CD25+CD127-), CD4+CD25- non-regulatory cells, CD4 and CD8 cells were FACS-sorted from thawed PBMCs. The CDR3 covers 16 residues. The V gene's germline CDR1 is LGHNA and CDR2 YSLEER. The TCR comes from a human patient who received a combined kidney and bone marrow transplant. Certain T cells may be donor cells from the graft. Specimen: CD4+ T cells from blood (PBMCs), collected 24 months after the transplant. V gene TRBV4-3 combines with J gene TRBJ2-5; D is possibly TRBD1 (5 bases). The J call could be wrong; TRBJ2-7 is a better fit for the DNA end. The CDR3 sequence is CASSQAFRAATYEQYF. The CDR3 region has the DNA TGCGCCAGCAGCCAAGCCTTCAGGGCGGCTACCTACGAGCAGTACTTC.